The 6 T cell receptor beta chains in this list originate from one sample, sequenced in a study of blood T cell repertoires in COVID-19 (dated by TCRdb to 2020 to 2022). Library generation was performed with the immunoSEQ multiplex PCR assay. The immuneACCESS repertoire file appears here via TCRdb, limited to in-frame rearrangements. These files lack a portion of the clones; in checked studies, under half of the deficit traces to unresolved V genes, and the cause of the others is not known. The sample table records 250,000 to 300,000 clones; 80% to 90% of these occur just once. Together, the top ten hold 3.7% of the sample. Sequencing was performed on peripheral blood. The receptor set was obtained from a woman aged 40-49 years with acute or convalescent COVID-19.

V usage is TRBV30 and J usage is TRBJ2-2; perhaps TRBD2 as D (5 bases). V was shortened by 1 base and J by 3 bases, with 9 bases between the two germline ends. The CDR3 is 14 residues long. The germline V gene encodes CDR1 GTSNPN and CDR2 SVGIG (reference sequence). The CDR3 region has the DNA TGTGCCTGGAGTGAACAGCGGTACACCGGGGAGCTGTTTTTT. Encoded protein: CAWSEQRYTGELFF.

This clone is a singleton in its sample. The chain recombines TRBV6-6 with TRBJ1-1; D is possibly TRBD1 (6 bases). Germline values: CDR1 MNHNY, CDR2 SVGAGI (reference sequence). CDR3 length: 14 residues. Trimming took off 5 bases at V and 2 bases at J, with 12 bases between the two ends. CDR3 sequence: CASSGQRINTEAFF. CDR3 nucleotides: TGTGCCAGCAGTGGACAGAGAATTAACACTGAAGCTTTCTTT.

This chain connects TRBV7-8 to TRBJ2-2; 14 bases line up with TRBD2. Trimming cost V 1 base and J 3 bases; bases outside gene matches: 1. The germline gives CDR1 SGHVS, CDR2 FQNEAQ. The length of the CDR3 is 17 residues. The CDR3 protein is CASSLVGLAGDTGELFF. The CDR3 DNA follows: TGTGCCAGCAGCTTAGTGGGACTAGCGGGGGACACCGGGGAGCTGTTTTTT.

The V and J genes are TRBV7-3 and TRBJ2-2; D remains ambiguous. This CDR3 region has 12 residues. Trimming cost V 5 bases and J 6 bases, with 7 bases left between them. CDR1 is SGHTA and CDR2 is FQGTGA in the germline V gene. The CDR3 nucleotides are TGTGCCAGCAGCCTCCCCGCCGGGGAGCTGTTTTTT. This translates into CASSLPAGELFF.

The CDR3 DNA reads TGTGCCAGCAGTGCTTACGACAGTCGGAATTCACCCCTCCACTTT. Its protein is CASSAYDSRNSPLHF. The V gene is TRBV27, the J gene TRBJ1-6, with a possible D match to TRBD1 (5 bases). V lost 5 bases, J lost 7 bases, and 15 bases lay in between. Germline CDR1 MNHEY, CDR2 SMNVEV (reference sequence). The CDR3 extends over 15 amino acids.

This chain joins TRBV9 and TRBJ2-3; 7 nucleotides line up with TRBD2. CDR1 and CDR2 from the germline V gene are SGDLS and YYNGEE. Unmatched junction bases numbered 8, after V lost 4 bases and J lost 0 bases. CDR3 length equals 16 residues. The CDR3 sequence is CASSSNQRESTDTQYF. The CDR3 DNA reads as TGTGCCAGCAGCTCAAATCAGCGGGAAAGCACAGATACGCAGTATTTT.